A single sample is the source of the 20 T cell receptor beta chains below, sequenced in a study of blood T cell repertoires in COVID-19. Only in-frame clones appear in the TCRdb table, and some are missing; sequencing was by immunoSEQ multiplex PCR. The repertoire holds a few hundred thousand clones, with over 75% as singletons. The sequenced sample consisted of peripheral blood. The receptors come from a woman between 45 and 60 years old who had recovered from COVID-19.

The V gene is TRBV11-1, the J gene TRBJ2-5, with no clear D. The CDR3 consists of 12 residues. Germline loops: CDR1 SGHAT, CDR2 FQDESV (reference sequence). V lost 5 bases and J 5 bases, leaving 9 bases between the germline ends. As DNA, the CDR3 is TGTGCCAGCAGCCCAAACTGGGAGACCCAGTACTTC. It codes for CASSPNWETQYF. The variable domain in full, completed from reference TRBV11-1 and TRBJ2-5, reads EAEVAQSPRYKITEKSQAVAFWCDPISGHATLYWYRQILGQGPELLVQFQDESVVDDSQLPKDRFSAERLKGVDSTLKIQPAELGDSAMYLCASSPNWETQYFGPGTRLLVL.

The chain joins TRBV28 to TRBJ2-7; 11 nucleotides agree with TRBD2. CDR1 is MDHEN, CDR2 SYDVKM, per germline. V lost 4 bases and J lost 1; bases outside the gene matches: 6. This CDR3 comprises 16 residues. The chain's CDR3 is CASSSLLAGASYEQYF. CDR3 nucleotide sequence: TGTGCCAGCAGTTCCTTACTAGCGGGAGCTTCCTACGAGCAGTACTTC.

The chain combines TRBV29-1 with TRBJ2-6; tentative D call: TRBD1 (6 bases). V was shortened by 5 bases and J by 0 bases, with 11 bases between the two germline ends. The CDR3 is 15 amino acids. Germline V gene data show CDR1 as SQVTM and CDR2 as ANQGSEA. CDR3 in DNA: TGCAGCGTTAGTACAGGGAGCTCTGGGGCCAACGTCCTGACTTTC. It specifies CSVSTGSSGANVLTF. The full variable domain, its missing parts supplied by reference TRBV29-1 and TRBJ2-6, is SAVISQKPSRDICQRGTSLTIQCQVDSQVTMMFWYRQQPGQSLTLIATANQGSEATYESGFVIDKFPISRPNLTFSTLTVSNMSPEDSSIYLCSVSTGSSGANVLTFGAGSRLTVL.

The rearrangement uses TRBV7-3 and TRBJ2-1, with a tentative D call TRBD2 (6 bases). Germline CDR1 reads SGHTA; CDR2 reads FQGTGA. Between the trimmed V and J ends, which lost 2 bases and 9 bases, there was a span of 14 bases. The CDR3 has 14 amino acids. CDR3 loop: CASSLVGPGGEQFF. The DNA of the CDR3 is TGTGCCAGCAGCTTAGTCGGACCCGGGGGTGAGCAGTTCTTC.

CDR3 coding DNA: TGTGCCAGCAGGCCCGGGACAGGGGTCTTCTATGGCTACACCTTC. It is translated as CASRPGTGVFYGYTF. This chain links TRBV6-6 with TRBJ1-2, with 10 bases lining up with TRBD1. J was trimmed by 4 bases and V by 6 bases; bases with no gene match: 8. The CDR3 totals 15 residues. Germline V gene sequence: CDR1 MNHNY, CDR2 SVGAGI (reference sequence).

This clone was found once. The chain has TRBV19 and TRBJ2-2; D is ambiguous. The germline V and J ends were trimmed by 1 base and 2 bases, with 11 bases remaining between them. In germline, CDR1 is LNHDA, CDR2 SQIVND (reference sequence). CDR3 length: 16 residues. CDR3 amino acids: CASSIGTRINTGELFF. In DNA form, the CDR3 reads TGTGCCAGTAGTATAGGTACGCGGATAAACACCGGGGAGCTGTTTTTT.

The genes are TRBV10-1 and TRBJ2-3; D may be TRBD1 (5 bases). The V gene's germline CDR1 is WNHNN and CDR2 SYGVQD (reference sequence). V was pared by 9 bases and J by 1 base, with 11 bases between. This CDR3 is built from 13 residues. The chain's CDR3 is CARIPQGTDTQYF. The DNA for the CDR3 is TGCGCCAGGATACCACAGGGCACAGATACGCAGTATTTT.

The chain couples TRBV7-9 to TRBJ2-5, with D perhaps TRBD1 (5 bases). Germline loops: CDR1 SEHNR, CDR2 FQNEAQ (reference sequence). The CDR3 runs 12 residues. The germline V and J ends were trimmed by 4 bases and 12 bases, with 15 bases remaining between them. The CDR3 loop is CASSSLVKGKYF. CDR3 coding DNA: TGTGCCAGCAGCTCCCTCGTGAAGGGGAAGTACTTC.

The chain couples TRBV2 to TRBJ2-7; no reliable D call. The CDR3 has 12 residues. Germline values: CDR1 SNHLY, CDR2 FYNNEI. Trimming shortened V by 4 bases and J by 3 bases, and 7 bases separated the two germline ends. As DNA, the CDR3 is TGTGCCAGCAGTGTAAACGGCTACGAGCAGTACTTC. Encoded protein: CASSVNGYEQYF.

The chain recombines TRBV6-5 with TRBJ1-6; TRBD1 aligns across 8 bases. CDR1 and CDR2 (germline): MNHEY, SVGAGI. The CDR3 is made up of 15 amino acids. Trimming took 0 bases from V and 10 from J; bases not matched to a gene: 5. Written as DNA, the CDR3 is TGTGCCAGCAGTTACTCTCCAGGGGGCGGGTCACCCCTCCACTTT. It yields the protein CASSYSPGGGSPLHF.

The chain links TRBV4-1 to TRBJ2-1; D perhaps matches TRBD1 (6 bases). The germline V and J ends were trimmed by 2 bases and 0 bases, with 8 bases remaining between them. Looked up from germline, CDR1 is MGHRA and CDR2 is YSYEKL. The CDR3 has 15 residues. The CDR3 bases are TGCGCCAGCAGCCAAACAGGGAGCTCCTACAATGAGCAGTTCTTC. Protein product: CASSQTGSSYNEQFF.

V and J are TRBV5-1 and TRBJ2-3; D not resolved. Between the trimmed V and J ends, which lost 4 bases and 0 bases, there was a span of 18 bases. The CDR3 runs 17 residues. CDR1 SGHRS and CDR2 YFSETQ come from the germline V gene. The CDR3 loop reads CASSAKTSGGSTDTQYF. In DNA, the CDR3 is TGCGCCAGCAGCGCGAAAACATCAGGTGGCAGCACAGATACGCAGTATTTT.

The rearrangement uses TRBV28 and TRBJ1-1; TRBD1 matches at 7 bases. The CDR3 length is 14 residues. Germline trimming cut 6 bases from V and 5 bases from J; bases unmatched to any gene: 9. Germline assignment: CDR1 MDHEN and CDR2 SYDVKM. The CDR3 bases are TGTGCCAGCAGGCGAGCAGGGGGGAGGACTGAAGCTTTCTTT. Protein: CASRRAGGRTEAFF.

The chain couples TRBV6-6 to TRBJ2-1, with 8 bases identical to TRBD2. This CDR3 is built from 15 residues. Germline V gene data show CDR1 as MNHNY and CDR2 as SVGAGI (reference sequence). Trimming cost V 8 bases and J 0 bases; bases outside gene matches: 6. The CDR3 sequence is CASAPTSVSYNEQFF. For the CDR3, the DNA is TGTGCCAGCGCCCCGACTAGCGTCTCCTACAATGAGCAGTTCTTC.

This chain connects TRBV19 to TRBJ1-6; a weak D match, TRBD1 (6 bases). Trimming cost V 5 bases and J 4 bases, with 18 bases left between them. CDR3 size: 17 residues. The V gene's germline CDR1 is LNHDA and CDR2 SQIVND (reference sequence). The CDR3 nucleotides are TGTGCCAGTAGTGACACAGGGTCGAGAATTTATAATTCACCCCTCCACTTT. Protein sequence: CASSDTGSRIYNSPLHF.

This clone has just a few counts. This rearrangement joins TRBV2 to TRBJ1-5; 9 nucleotides align to TRBD1. With 8 bases clipped from V and 5 bases from J, the junction kept 1 base outside the gene matches. Per germline, CDR1 SNHLY and CDR2 FYNNEI. The CDR3 has 12 amino acids. The CDR3 protein is CASGDRDQPQHF. For the CDR3, the DNA is TGTGCCAGCGGGGACAGGGATCAGCCCCAGCATTTT. The full variable domain, its missing parts supplied by reference TRBV2 and TRBJ1-5, is EPEVTQTPSHQVTQMGQEVILRCVPISNHLYFYWYRQILGQKVEFLVSFYNNEISEKSEIFDDQFSVERPDGSNFTLKIRSTKLEDSAMYFCASGDRDQPQHFGDGTRLSIL.

Only one count was recorded for this clone. The chain employs TRBV6-2 or TRBV6-3 and TRBJ2-1; D is perhaps TRBD2 (5 bases). This CDR3 has 14 residues. Germline-derived CDR1 and CDR2 are MNHEY and SVGEGT. V gave up 5 bases and J gave up 9 bases, with 17 bases separating them. CDR3 sequence reads: CASSQLRGLGEQFF. The CDR3 DNA sequence: TGTGCCAGCAGTCAACTCAGAGGGCTCGGTGAGCAGTTCTTC.

As regards this clone: One end of the junction is discordant with germline, which a read error may explain. The rearrangement joins TRBV19 to TRBJ2-7; 9 bases align to TRBD1. This CDR3 has 13 residues. Germline loops: CDR1 LNHDA, CDR2 SQIVND (reference sequence). CDR3 amino acids: CASSPGTGRPTIF. The CDR3 bases are TGTGCCAGTAGCCCAGGGACAGGGAGGCCCACCATCTTC.

In its sample, this clone was seen once. CDR3 in DNA: TGTGCCTGGAGTCCCGGGACTCATTACGAGCAGTACTTC. Its protein is CAWSPGTHYEQYF. The genes are TRBV30 and TRBJ2-7; D perhaps matches TRBD2 (6 bases). The germline gives CDR1 GTSNPN, CDR2 SVGIG (reference sequence). The CDR3 spans 13 residues. V gave up 2 bases and J gave up 4 bases, with 12 bases separating them.

The rearrangement uses TRBV19 and TRBJ2-3, with 8 bases matching TRBD2. Germline values: CDR1 LNHDA, CDR2 SQIVND (reference sequence). The J segment lost 2 bases and the V segment lost 6 bases, leaving 10 bases of the junction unmatched. This CDR3 has 16 amino acids. The CDR3 DNA follows: TGTGCCAGTAGGCCATCTAGCGGGTTCTACACAGATACGCAGTATTTT. Translation: CASRPSSGFYTDTQYF.